The 10 T cell receptor beta chains below were found in one sample sequenced in a study of blood T cell repertoires in COVID-19. Method: immunoSEQ multiplex PCR; TCRdb's copy keeps in-frame clones and lacks some. The sample has 300,000 to 400,000 clones; about 90% are singletons. Sequenced sample: peripheral blood. The receptor source for this set is a woman aged 50 to 60 with COVID-19, enrolled during active disease.

The chain combines TRBV6-1 with TRBJ1-2, with a possible D match to TRBD1 (5 bases). The V gene lost 2 bases and the J gene lost 5 bases, with 9 bases spanning the gap. Germline CDR1 MNHNS, CDR2 SASEGT. The CDR3 is 13 residues long. The CDR3: CASSERGLYGYTF. CDR3 DNA: TGTGCCAGCAGTGAACGGGGACTATATGGCTACACCTTC.

The rearrangement uses TRBV5-4 and TRBJ1-2, with 8 nucleotides matching TRBD1. The trim removed 0 bases at V and 3 bases at J, leaving 1 base unmatched. CDR3 length equals 14 residues. Per germline, CDR1 SGHNT and CDR2 YYREEE (reference sequence). The CDR3 loop is CASSLGQGYYGYTF. The DNA for the CDR3 is TGTGCCAGCAGCTTGGGACAGGGGTACTATGGCTACACCTTC.

The chain's CDR3 is CASSPMTGNYGYTF. The CDR3 DNA follows: TGCGCCAGCAGCCCAATGACAGGGAACTATGGCTACACCTTC. The chain carries TRBV4-1 and TRBJ1-2; TRBD1 aligns across 7 bases. Germline assignment: CDR1 MGHRA and CDR2 YSYEKL. Germline trimming cut 4 bases from V and 2 bases from J; bases unmatched to any gene: 4. The CDR3 sequence is 14 residues long.

Comments on this clone: Other DNA sequences within the sample encode an identical CDR3. The genes are TRBV2 and TRBJ2-3, with a weak D call TRBD2 (6 bases). Trimming removed 6 bases at V and 0 bases at J, with 10 bases between. CDR1 and CDR2 (germline): SNHLY, FYNNEI. The CDR3 totals 14 residues. CDR3 loop: CASSPGLSTDTQYF. CDR3 bases: TGTGCCAGCAGCCCGGGACTCAGCACAGATACGCAGTATTTT.

The rearrangement uses TRBV29-1 and TRBJ1-3, with 9 bases fitting TRBD1. The CDR3 runs 14 residues. The junction had 5 bases not matched to a gene; V was cut back by 5 bases and J by 3 bases. Per the germline V gene, CDR1 is SQVTM and CDR2 is ANQGSEA. The CDR3 loop reads CSVRTGAFGNTIYF. CDR3 bases: TGCAGCGTTCGGACAGGGGCTTTTGGAAACACCATATATTTT.

This chain connects TRBV7-9 to TRBJ1-1; D unresolved. The V end lost 1 base, the J end lost 1 base, and 7 bases lay between the germline ends. The CDR3 runs to 14 residues. The germline V gene has CDR1 SEHNR and CDR2 FQNEAQ (reference sequence). The CDR3 DNA sequence: TGTGCCAGCAGCTTAGAGACAAAGAACACTGAAGCTTTCTTT. Amino acids: CASSLETKNTEAFF.

J is TRBJ1-2 and V is TRBV6-5; TRBD1 agrees at 8 bases. V lost 8 bases to trimming and J lost 7 bases; unmatched junction nucleotides: 9. CDR1 is MNHEY, CDR2 SVGAGI, per germline. The CDR3 sequence is 13 residues long. CDR3 sequence: CASVRDRIGGYTF. DNA of the CDR3: TGTGCCAGCGTCAGGGACAGGATCGGTGGCTACACCTTC.

The chain carries TRBV9 and TRBJ1-3, with D possibly being TRBD1 (6 bases). Germline CDR1 and CDR2: SGDLS and YYNGEE. Trimming left V 0 bases short and J 0 bases short, with 10 bases between. The CDR3 is made up of 16 amino acids. As DNA, the CDR3 is TGTGCCAGCAGCGTAGGACAGGCAAACTCTGGAAACACCATATATTTT. It codes for CASSVGQANSGNTIYF.

The rearrangement joins TRBV18 to TRBJ2-5; D may be TRBD1 (5 bases). The length of the CDR3 is 15 residues. The ends were cut back, 0 bases at V and 4 bases at J, with 12 bases in the middle. Germline V gene data show CDR1 as KGHSH and CDR2 as LQKENI. CDR3 region: CASSPPQGGTETQYF. The DNA of the CDR3 is TGTGCCAGCTCACCACCTCAGGGTGGCACAGAGACCCAGTACTTC.

This sequence joins TRBV9 and TRBJ2-3; 11 nucleotides line up with TRBD2. Per germline, CDR1 SGDLS and CDR2 YYNGEE. The CDR3 runs to 16 residues. Unmatched junction bases numbered 9, after V lost 3 bases and J lost 6 bases. DNA for the CDR3: TGTGCCAGCAGCGACACTAGCGGGAGTTCGAGGGATACGCAGTATTTT. Residues: CASSDTSGSSRDTQYF.